This record looks at one TCR beta chain sequence and its context. Method: immunoSEQ multiplex PCR; TCRdb's copy keeps in-frame clones and lacks some. Seen here are a few million clones, 85% to 95% observed once, and the top ten hold about 0.39%. The germline V and J ends were trimmed by 6 bases and 5 bases, with 13 bases remaining between them. The CDR3 spans 13 residues. Germline-derived CDR1 and CDR2 are SGHTA and FQGTGA. The data are from a study of shared clonotypes between healthy human individuals. For the study at large: Three plates were used per donor for CD4 naive, three for CD4 memory, two for CD8 naive and one for CD8 memory.

There were no recent acute infections or vaccinations among the donors, who were healthy HIV-negative adults. The TCR sequence derives from a man between 18 and 29 years old in good health. Some clones in this sample may be carry-over from other donors' samples. The rearrangement uses TRBV7-3 and TRBJ1-1, with a possible D match to TRBD1 (5 bases). Sequencing was performed on naive CD4+ T cells from PBMCs. Subset meaning: CD45RA+ positively selected. CDR3 in DNA: TGTGCCAGCAGTCCGGGGCCGGGGACTGAAGCTTTCTTT. Protein product: CASSPGPGTEAFF.